This T cell receptor beta chain was sequenced for a study of shared clonotypes between healthy human individuals. General study points: The sharing of 5% to 6.5% of naive CD4 clonotypes was seen across several donors. Blood was the sole source, and tissue repertoires probably differ. Sorted-subset sequencing was shown by rarefaction to be incomplete despite large depth. Clonotype sharing among donors, it was expected, would be affected by sequencing depth.

The naive CD8 fraction comprised CD45RO-negative cells positively selected for CCR7 and excluded terminally differentiated effector memory CD45RA+ cells. On this clone: Its antigen is still unknown.

V lost 4 bases and J lost 3; bases outside the gene matches: 15. Germline loops: CDR1 MNHNS, CDR2 SASEGT. CDR3 size: 17 residues. The method was immunoSEQ multiplex PCR; TCRdb's version includes in-frame clones alone and lacks a portion of them. The data show around 580,000 clones, 98% seen once. The clonotype comes from a man in his thirties or forties in good health. Sequencing input: naive CD8+ T cells sorted from blood. The chain recombines TRBV6-1 with TRBJ2-7; 7 bases align to TRBD1. CDR3 nucleotide sequence: TGTGCCAGCAGTGCAACATTATTGAGACAGGGTGGCTACGAGCAGTACTTC. Its protein product is CASSATLLRQGGYEQYF.